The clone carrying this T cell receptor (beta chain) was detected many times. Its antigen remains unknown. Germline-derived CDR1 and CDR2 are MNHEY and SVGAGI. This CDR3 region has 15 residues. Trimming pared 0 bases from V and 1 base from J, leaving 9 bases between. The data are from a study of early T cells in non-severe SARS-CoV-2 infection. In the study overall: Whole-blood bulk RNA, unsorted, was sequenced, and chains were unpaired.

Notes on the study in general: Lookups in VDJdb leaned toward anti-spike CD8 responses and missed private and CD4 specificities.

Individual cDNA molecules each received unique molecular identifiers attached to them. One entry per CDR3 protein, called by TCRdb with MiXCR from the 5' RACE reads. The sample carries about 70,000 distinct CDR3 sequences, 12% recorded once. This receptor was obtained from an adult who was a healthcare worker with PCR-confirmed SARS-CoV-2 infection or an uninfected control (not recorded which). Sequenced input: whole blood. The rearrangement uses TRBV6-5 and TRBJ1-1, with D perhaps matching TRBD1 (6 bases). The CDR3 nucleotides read TGTGCCAGCAGTTACTCGTGGACAGCGAACACTGAAGCTTTCTTT. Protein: CASSYSWTANTEAFF.